This is a list of T cell receptor beta chains from one sample in a study of T cell changes during pregnancy in multiple sclerosis. Measured with immunoSEQ multiplex PCR; TCRdb has only the in-frame clones, and not every one. The sample includes about 42,000 clones, 88% of them seen just once. The sequences come from CD4+ T cells from peripheral blood mononuclear cells, collected in the second trimester of pregnancy. Every receptor here comes from a female donor with multiple sclerosis, enrolled in a pregnancy study. Each CDR3 is given with its conserved first and last residue. A D gene is named only where the DNA matches it firmly. Size values are once, few and many counts, or a class for expanded clones, and some rows have none.

TRBD2	.	TRBV6-1	TRBJ2-3	15	CASRPSGANTDTQYF	TGTGCCAGCAGACCTAGCGGGGCCAACACAGATACGCAGTATTTT
.	.	TRBV28	TRBJ1-3	14	CASSNPDSGNTIYF	TGTGCCAGCAGCAACCCGGACAGCGGAAACACCATATATTTT
.	.	TRBV28	TRBJ1-3	17	CASRTGSEGLSGNTIYF	TGTGCCAGCAGAACCGGATCTGAGGGTCTCTCTGGAAACACCATATATTTT
.	.	TRBV27	TRBJ2-3	12	CASRTSTDTQYF	TGTGCCAGCAGAACTAGCACAGATACGCAGTATTTT
.	once	TRBV5-4	TRBJ2-5	15	CASSLGQGGWETQYF	TGTGCCAGCAGCTTGGGGCAGGGGGGATGGGAGACCCAGTACTTC
.	few	TRBV9	TRBJ2-3	15	CASSVGVGQTHTQYF	TGTGCCAGCAGCGTAGGCGTGGGGCAGACCCATACGCAGTATTTT
.	.	TRBV28	TRBJ1-4	14	CASSTGFLWEKLFF	TGTGCCAGCAGTACAGGGTTCCTTTGGGAAAAACTGTTTTTT
TRBD2	.	TRBV6-1	TRBJ2-1	12	CASSLGGNEQFF	TGTGCCAGCAGCCTGGGGGGGAATGAGCAGTTCTTC
.	.	TRBV7-6	TRBJ1-1	16	CASSLRGGWVLAEAFF	TGTGCCAGCAGCTTAAGGGGGGGGTGGGTTTTGGCTGAAGCTTTCTTT
.	.	TRBV19	TRBJ1-2	16	CASSFVQGNLNYGYTF	TGTGCCAGTAGTTTCGTACAGGGAAATCTTAACTATGGCTACACCTTC
TRBD1	.	TRBV27	TRBJ1-4	15	CASSLSTGGDEKLFF	TGTGCCAGCAGTTTGTCCACAGGGGGAGATGAAAAACTGTTTTTT
.	.	TRBV7-8	TRBJ2-2	13	CASSLGRTGELFF	TGTGCCAGCAGCTTAGGTCGCACCGGGGAGCTGTTTTTT
.	.	TRBV6-5	TRBJ2-7	14	CASSYSLAGTEQYF	TGTGCCAGCAGTTACTCGTTGGCGGGAACCGAGCAGTACTTC
.	.	TRBV25-1	TRBJ1-2	14	CASSDPGRNYGYTF	TGTGCCAGCAGTGACCCAGGTCGGAACTATGGCTACACCTTC
TRBD2	.	TRBV5-1	TRBJ2-2	14	CASSKGLEGGELFF	TGCGCCAGCAGCAAGGGACTAGAGGGCGGGGAGCTGTTTTTT
TRBD2	.	TRBV6-5	TRBJ2-1	14	CASSYGSGGSEQFF	TGTGCCAGCAGTTACGGCTCGGGAGGGAGTGAGCAGTTCTTC
TRBD2	.	TRBV5-6	TRBJ2-1	15	CASSFMTSGRYEQFF	TGTGCCAGCAGCTTTATGACTAGCGGGAGATATGAGCAGTTCTTC
.	.	TRBV4-2	TRBJ1-5	16	CASSQESAGVNQPQHF	TGTGCCAGCAGCCAAGAGAGTGCAGGGGTCAATCAGCCCCAGCATTTT
TRBD2	.	TRBV5-1	TRBJ2-3	13	CASTWGGTDTQYF	TGCGCCAGCACTTGGGGGGGAACAGATACGCAGTATTTT
.	.	TRBV29-1	TRBJ2-1	11	CSVASGFEQFF	TGCAGCGTTGCTTCAGGGTTTGAGCAGTTCTTC
TRBD1	.	TRBV27	TRBJ2-2	15	CASSFGQGNTGELFF	TGTGCCAGCAGTTTCGGACAGGGGAACACCGGGGAGCTGTTTTTT
TRBD1	.	TRBV10-3	TRBJ2-5	14	CAISRTGSQETQYF	TGTGCCATCAGTCGGACAGGGAGTCAAGAGACCCAGTACTTC
.	once	TRBV29-1	TRBJ1-4	15	CSVGPLGGSNEKLFF	TGCAGCGTGGGCCCCCTGGGGGGGAGTAATGAAAAACTGTTTTTT
.	.	TRBV5-1	TRBJ2-5	12	CASSYREGTQYF	TGCGCCAGCTCCTACAGGGAAGGGACCCAGTACTTC
.	.	TRBV5-4	TRBJ2-4	16	CASSPDSPGAKNIQYF	TGTGCCAGCAGCCCGGACTCCCCGGGGGCCAAAAACATTCAGTACTTC
TRBD2	.	TRBV9	TRBJ2-1	16	CASSVREGWSYNEQFF	TGTGCCAGCAGCGTGCGGGAGGGGTGGTCCTACAATGAGCAGTTCTTC
.	.	TRBV5-6	TRBJ2-5	14	CASSLGGPRWTQYF	TGTGCCAGCAGCTTGGGAGGCCCCCGGTGGACCCAGTACTTC
TRBD2	once	TRBV2	TRBJ2-3	15	CASSRLAGSTDTQYF	TGTGCCAGCAGTAGACTAGCGGGAAGCACAGATACGCAGTATTTT
.	.	TRBV7-2	TRBJ2-7	14	CASSLGPLPREQYF	TGTGCCAGCAGCTTAGGTCCCCTTCCCCGCGAGCAGTACTTC
.	.	TRBV7-6	TRBJ2-1	15	CASSLTPPPDNEQFF	TGTGCCAGCAGCTTGACACCACCCCCTGACAATGAGCAGTTCTTC
.	once	TRBV28	TRBJ1-5	16	CASSLWTGSGNQPQHF	TGTGCCAGCAGTTTATGGACCGGGTCGGGCAATCAGCCCCAGCATTTT
TRBD1	.	TRBV27	TRBJ1-2	15	CASRPRGQANYGYTF	TGTGCCAGCAGGCCACGAGGACAGGCTAACTATGGCTACACCTTC
.	.	TRBV11-2	TRBJ2-1	13	CASSLRTGPGQFF	TGTGCCAGCAGCTTACGAACAGGGCCGGGGCAGTTCTTC
.	.	TRBV28	TRBJ2-2	14	CASLRGGKTGELFF	TGTGCCAGCTTAAGGGGGGGGAAAACCGGGGAGCTGTTTTTT
TRBD1	few	TRBV5-6	TRBJ2-2	15	CASSLERTGTGELFF	TGTGCCAGCAGCTTGGAGCGGACAGGGACCGGGGAGCTGTTTTTT
TRBD2	.	TRBV15	TRBJ2-7	17	CATSRGLAGSSGYEQYF	TGTGCCACCAGCAGAGGCCTCGCGGGATCTAGCGGCTACGAGCAGTACTTC
.	.	TRBV15	TRBJ2-5	15	CATSLARADQETQYF	TGTGCCACCAGCCTGGCACGTGCGGACCAAGAGACCCAGTACTTC
.	.	TRBV5-4	TRBJ1-1	15	CASSPSQVVNTEAFF	TGTGCCAGCAGCCCATCACAGGTAGTGAACACTGAAGCTTTCTTT
.	.	TRBV11-2	TRBJ1-2	16	CASSPAGTSVNYGYTF	TGTGCCAGCAGCCCCGCGGGAACCTCTGTTAACTATGGCTACACCTTC
.	.	TRBV6-5	TRBJ1-1	13	CASRQGQNTEAFF	TGTGCCAGCAGGCAGGGGCAGAACACTGAAGCTTTCTTT
TRBD1	.	TRBV7-2	TRBJ2-7	15	CASSLAPGQGGEQYF	TGTGCCAGCAGCTTAGCGCCGGGACAGGGTGGAGAGCAGTACTTC
.	.	TRBV30	TRBJ1-2	11	CAWKGSHGYTF	TGTGCCTGGAAAGGGAGCCATGGCTACACCTTC
.	.	TRBV20-1	TRBJ2-2	11	CSAGRGGELFF	TGCAGTGCTGGAAGGGGCGGGGAGCTGTTTTTT
TRBD1	.	TRBV15	TRBJ2-3	15	CATSSQGAFTDTQYF	TGTGCCACCAGCAGCCAGGGGGCGTTCACAGATACGCAGTATTTT
TRBD1	.	TRBV25-1	TRBJ1-2	16	CASSQEGTGLFYGYTF	TGTGCCAGCAGCCAAGAGGGGACAGGTCTTTTCTATGGCTACACCTTC
TRBD2	.	TRBV7-2	TRBJ2-1	15	CASSLGLAAYNEQFF	TGTGCCAGCAGCTTAGGACTAGCGGCTTACAATGAGCAGTTCTTC
.	once	TRBV27	TRBJ1-6	17	CASSPSPTVGFDSPLHF	TGTGCCAGCAGTCCCTCCCCGACAGTGGGTTTTGATTCACCCCTCCACTTT
.	.	TRBV28	TRBJ1-2	13	CASSSQGNYGYTF	TGTGCCAGCAGTTCCCAGGGGAACTATGGCTACACCTTC
.	.	TRBV5-1	TRBJ2-1	14	CASSFGQTYNEQFF	TGCGCCAGCAGCTTTGGACAGACCTACAATGAGCAGTTCTTC
TRBD1	.	TRBV5-1	TRBJ2-1	14	CASSLGDSYNEQFF	TGCGCCAGCAGCTTGGGGGACAGTTACAATGAGCAGTTCTTC
TRBD1	.	TRBV7-2	TRBJ1-1	14	CASTADRKNTEAFF	TGTGCCAGCACCGCGGACAGGAAGAACACTGAAGCTTTCTTT
TRBD2	few	TRBV19	TRBJ2-5	16	CASSTASGTSTWTQYF	TGTGCCAGTAGTACGGCTAGCGGGACAAGTACCTGGACCCAGTACTTC
.	.	TRBV29-1	TRBJ1-1	13	CSVAQGLNTEAFF	TGCAGCGTTGCCCAGGGATTGAACACTGAAGCTTTCTTT
.	.	TRBV6-5	TRBJ2-6	15	CASSSKRSGANVLTF	TGTGCCAGCAGTTCTAAGCGCTCTGGGGCCAACGTCCTGACTTTC